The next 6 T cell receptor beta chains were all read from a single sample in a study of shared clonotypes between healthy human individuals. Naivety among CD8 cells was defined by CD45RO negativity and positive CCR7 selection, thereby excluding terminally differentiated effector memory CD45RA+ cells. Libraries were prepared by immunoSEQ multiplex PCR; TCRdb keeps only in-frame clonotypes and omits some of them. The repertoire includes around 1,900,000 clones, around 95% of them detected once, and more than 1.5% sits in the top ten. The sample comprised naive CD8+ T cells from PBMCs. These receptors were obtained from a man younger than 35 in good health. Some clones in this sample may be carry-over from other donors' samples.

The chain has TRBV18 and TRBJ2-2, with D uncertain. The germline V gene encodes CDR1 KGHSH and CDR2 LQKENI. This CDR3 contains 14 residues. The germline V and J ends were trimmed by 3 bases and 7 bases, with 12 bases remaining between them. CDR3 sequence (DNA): TGTGCCAGCTCACCCATGCCTTCAAACGGGGAGCTGTTTTTT. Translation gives CASSPMPSNGELFF.

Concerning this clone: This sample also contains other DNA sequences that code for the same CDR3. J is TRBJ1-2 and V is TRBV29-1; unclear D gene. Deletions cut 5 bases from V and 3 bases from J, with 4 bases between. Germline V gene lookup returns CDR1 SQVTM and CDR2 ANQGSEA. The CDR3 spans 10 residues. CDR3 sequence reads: CSVLDYGYTF. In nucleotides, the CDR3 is TGCAGCGTTCTCGACTATGGCTACACCTTC.

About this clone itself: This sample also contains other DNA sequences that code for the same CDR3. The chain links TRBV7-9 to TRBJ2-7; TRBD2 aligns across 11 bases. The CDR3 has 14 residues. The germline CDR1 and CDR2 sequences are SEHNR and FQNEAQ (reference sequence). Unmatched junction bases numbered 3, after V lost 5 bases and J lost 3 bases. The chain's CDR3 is CASSPGTSGYEQYF. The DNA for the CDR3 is TGTGCCAGCAGCCCGGGGACTAGCGGCTACGAGCAGTACTTC.

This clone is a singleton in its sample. The CDR3 sequence is CASSPVGAGNIQYF. As DNA, the CDR3 is TGTGCCAGTAGTCCGGTTGGCGCCGGAAACATTCAGTACTTC. V is TRBV19 and J is TRBJ2-4; D is unclear. CDR3 length equals 14 residues. In germline, CDR1 is LNHDA, CDR2 SQIVND (reference sequence). V was clipped by 5 bases and J by 6 bases, with 14 bases between them.

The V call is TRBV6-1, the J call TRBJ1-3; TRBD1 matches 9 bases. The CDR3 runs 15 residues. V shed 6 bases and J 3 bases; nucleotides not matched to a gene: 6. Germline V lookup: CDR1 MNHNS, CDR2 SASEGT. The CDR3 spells CASSPDRGYGNTIYF. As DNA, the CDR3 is TGTGCCAGCAGCCCCGACAGGGGGTATGGAAACACCATATATTTT.

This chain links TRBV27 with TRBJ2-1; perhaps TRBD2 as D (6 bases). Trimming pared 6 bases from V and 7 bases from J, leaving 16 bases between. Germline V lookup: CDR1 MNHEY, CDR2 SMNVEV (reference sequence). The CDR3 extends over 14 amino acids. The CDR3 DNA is TGTGCCAGCAGGACCAGGGACTCCGTGAATGAGCAGTTCTTC. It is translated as CASRTRDSVNEQFF.